Reported below is one T cell receptor beta chain. The data belong to a study of blood T cell repertoires in COVID-19. The V and J ends lost 2 bases and 0 bases respectively, with 5 bases between them. There are 14 residues in the CDR3. The germline CDR1 and CDR2 sequences are MNHEY and SVGEGT. Measured with immunoSEQ multiplex PCR; TCRdb has only the in-frame clones, and not every one. The sample has roughly 290,000 clones, roughly 89% seen once. This chain uses TRBV6-2 or TRBV6-3 with TRBJ1-3; D uncertain. Sample: peripheral blood. The origin of this receptor is a young man with acute or convalescent COVID-19. The CDR3 sequence is CASSYAGSGNTIYF. CDR3 DNA sequence: TGTGCCAGCAGTTACGCCGGCTCTGGAAACACCATATATTTT.